One sample yielded the 28 T cell receptor beta chains listed below, sequenced in a study of blood T cell repertoires in COVID-19. Sequencing was performed with immunoSEQ multiplex PCR; in TCRdb, only in-frame clones are kept and a portion is missing. The sample lists just under 75,000 clones; approximately 83% were seen once. Specimen: peripheral blood. The receptors shown here come from a man older than 75 with active or convalescent COVID-19.

The V call is TRBV4-2, the J call TRBJ1-4; D uncertain. V was shortened by 4 bases and J by 10 bases, with 10 bases between the two germline ends. Germline CDR1 reads LGHNA; CDR2 reads YNFKEQ. The CDR3 covers 12 residues. The CDR3 loop is CASSLSPSKLFF. Written as DNA, the CDR3 is TGTGCCAGCAGCCTTTCTCCTTCAAAACTGTTTTTT.

The chain has TRBV6-5 and TRBJ1-2; 11 positions match TRBD1. Germline CDR1 and CDR2: MNHEY and SVGAGI. Germline trimming cut 7 bases from V and 4 bases from J; bases unmatched to any gene: 5. There are 14 residues in the CDR3. The CDR3 is CASKGTGGAYGYTF. The CDR3 bases are TGTGCCAGCAAAGGGACAGGGGGTGCCTATGGCTACACCTTC.

The chain uses TRBV6-5 and TRBJ1-2, with TRBD1 identical over 8 bases. V lost 5 bases, J lost 2 bases, and 4 bases stayed unmatched. Germline-derived CDR1 and CDR2 are MNHEY and SVGAGI. The CDR3 sequence is 14 residues long. The CDR3 DNA sequence: TGTGCCAGCAGTCCGGGACAGGCAAACTATGGCTACACCTTC. Translation gives CASSPGQANYGYTF.

This chain connects TRBV7-9 to TRBJ2-5; D unclear. CDR1 is SEHNR, CDR2 FQNEAQ, per germline (reference sequence). V lost 1 base and J 5 bases, leaving 5 bases between the germline ends. The CDR3 covers 12 residues. CDR3 sequence: CASSLVLETQYF. The CDR3 DNA is TGTGCCAGCAGCTTAGTTCTGGAGACCCAGTACTTC.

This clone has just one count. The CDR3 region is CASSPEGGNTIYF. Written as DNA, the CDR3 is TGCGCCAGCAGCCCCGAGGGCGGAAACACCATATATTTT. V usage is TRBV5-1 and J usage is TRBJ1-3; D is ambiguous. Between the trimmed V and J ends, which lost 4 bases and 4 bases, there was a span of 9 bases. The germline gives CDR1 SGHRS, CDR2 YFSETQ. This CDR3 has 13 amino acids.

This chain links TRBV28 with TRBJ2-5; D might be TRBD2 (5 bases). The germline V gene has CDR1 MDHEN and CDR2 SYDVKM. The V end lost 9 bases, the J end lost 4 bases, and 15 bases lay between the germline ends. This CDR3 has 13 amino acids. CDR3 in amino acids: CASRTPMPETQYF. In nucleotides, the CDR3 is TGTGCCAGTCGGACTCCAATGCCAGAGACCCAGTACTTC.

This clone was counted only a few times. The chain uses TRBV12-3 or TRBV12-4 and TRBJ1-2; unclear D gene. The CDR3 spans 13 residues. Deletions cut 5 bases from V and 4 bases from J, with 11 bases between. This CDR3 reads CASSIDGGYGYTF. CDR3 sequence (DNA): TGTGCCAGCAGTATCGACGGCGGCTATGGCTACACCTTC.

The chain links TRBV5-1 to TRBJ1-1; 8 bases map to TRBD1. The CDR3 is 14 residues long. V trimming: 5 bases; J trimming: 4 bases; junction bases outside the gene matches: 7. Germline assignment: CDR1 SGHRS and CDR2 YFSETQ. CDR3 nucleotides: TGCGCCAGCAGAGTGGCAGGGGGCAGCACTGAAGCTTTCTTT. It codes for CASRVAGGSTEAFF.

The gene calls are TRBV3-1 (or the pseudogene TRBV3-2) and TRBJ2-5; D gene ambiguous. The CDR3 runs 17 residues. Trimming removed 1 base at V and 3 bases at J, with 18 bases between. CDR1 LGHDT and CDR2 YNNKEL come from the germline V gene (reference sequence). This CDR3 reads CASSQVRRPFVEETQYF. The CDR3, as DNA: TGTGCCAGCAGCCAAGTCAGGCGTCCATTTGTGGAAGAGACCCAGTACTTC.

The rearrangement uses TRBV5-5 and TRBJ1-1, with 8 bases fitting TRBD1. The germline V gene encodes CDR1 SGHKS and CDR2 YYEKEE (reference sequence). The length of the CDR3 is 15 residues. V was clipped by 4 bases and J by 0 bases; unmatched bases: 5. CDR3 loop: CASSETGVVNTEAFF. In DNA, the CDR3 is TGTGCCAGCAGCGAGACAGGGGTCGTGAACACTGAAGCTTTCTTT.

This chain links TRBV6-5 with TRBJ2-7; no clear D gene. The V and J ends lost 2 bases and 5 bases respectively, with 4 bases between them. CDR3 length equals 11 residues. Germline assignment: CDR1 MNHEY and CDR2 SVGAGI. CDR3 residues: CASSYLHEQYF. CDR3 in DNA: TGTGCCAGCAGTTACCTCCACGAGCAGTACTTC.

The rearrangement joins TRBV19 to TRBJ1-6, with 7 bases aligning to TRBD1. CDR3 length: 16 residues. In germline, CDR1 is LNHDA, CDR2 SQIVND (reference sequence). J lost 7 bases, V lost 5 bases, and 11 bases had no gene match. The CDR3 DNA is TGTGCCAGTAGTCCTCTCCAGACAGGGAACAATTCACCCCTCCACTTT. This translates into CASSPLQTGNNSPLHF.

The chain is built from TRBV12-5 and TRBJ2-7; 7 positions agree with TRBD1. Germline CDR1 and CDR2: LGHNT and FRNRAP. With 2 bases clipped from V and 0 bases from J, the junction kept 7 bases outside the gene matches. This CDR3 contains 16 residues. CDR3 in DNA: TGTGCTAGTGGTTTGCACAGGGGTCAGAGCTCCTACGAGCAGTACTTC. It encodes CASGLHRGQSSYEQYF.

V gene TRBV14 combines with J gene TRBJ1-1, with D unclear. Germline CDR1 and CDR2: SGHDN and FVKESK. The germline V and J ends were trimmed by 1 base and 1 base, with 4 bases remaining between them. The CDR3 is made up of 13 amino acids. CDR3 in amino acids: CASSQGRNTEAFF. CDR3 nucleotides: TGTGCCAGCAGCCAAGGCAGGAACACTGAAGCTTTCTTT.

This chain links TRBV5-8 with TRBJ2-1, with a weak D call TRBD1 (6 bases). CDR3 size: 16 residues. Trimming shortened V by 2 bases and J by 0 bases, and 12 bases separated the two germline ends. CDR1 and CDR2 from the germline V gene are SGHTS and YDEGEE. The CDR3 spells CASSFRGRSSYNEQFF. In DNA form, the CDR3 reads TGTGCCAGCAGCTTCAGGGGCCGAAGCTCCTACAATGAGCAGTTCTTC.

This chain connects TRBV2 to TRBJ2-5; unclear D gene. Germline values: CDR1 SNHLY, CDR2 FYNNEI. This CDR3 contains 12 residues. Between the trimmed V and J ends, which lost 3 bases and 7 bases, there was a span of 9 bases. CDR3 in DNA: TGTGCCAGCAGTGAGGTCCGAGGGACCCAGTACTTC. Protein: CASSEVRGTQYF. Looking up the rest from reference TRBV2 and TRBJ2-5 gives the full variable domain: EPEVTQTPSHQVTQMGQEVILRCVPISNHLYFYWYRQILGQKVEFLVSFYNNEISEKSEIFDDQFSVERPDGSNFTLKIRSTKLEDSAMYFCASSEVRGTQYFGPGTRLLVL.

The chain uses TRBV30 and TRBJ2-7, with D perhaps matching TRBD2 (5 bases). This CDR3 is built from 16 residues. Trimming took 5 bases from V and 0 from J, leaving 20 bases between them. In germline, CDR1 is GTSNPN, CDR2 SVGIG (reference sequence). In DNA, the CDR3 is TGTGCCTGGCGACCAACCCCGTATAGCGCCTCCTACGAGCAGTACTTC. Its translation: CAWRPTPYSASYEQYF.

V gene TRBV30 combines with J gene TRBJ1-1, with D maybe TRBD1 (5 bases). The CDR3 consists of 14 residues. The V gene's germline CDR1 is GTSNPN and CDR2 SVGIG (reference sequence). V was cut by 7 bases and J by 5 bases, with 20 bases left in between. CDR3 DNA sequence: TGTGCCTATAGAGCCGGGGGGAGTGGAACTGAAGCTTTCTTT. Translation gives CAYRAGGSGTEAFF.

The J gene is TRBJ1-1, the V gene TRBV29-1, with TRBD1 identical over 8 bases. Germline values: CDR1 SQVTM, CDR2 ANQGSEA. The CDR3 length is 11 residues. V trimming: 5 bases; J trimming: 6 bases; junction bases outside the gene matches: 2. CDR3 loop: CSVRQGSEAFF. Written as DNA, the CDR3 is TGCAGCGTTCGACAGGGGTCTGAAGCTTTCTTT.

The V and J genes are TRBV25-1 and TRBJ1-4; D is unresolved. V was trimmed by 3 bases and J by 8 bases, leaving 16 bases between them. CDR1 and CDR2 from the germline V gene are MGHDK and SYGVNS. The CDR3 totals 15 residues. The CDR3 nucleotides read TGTGCCAGCAGTGAGCGGAGAGGGCCCGGAGAAAAACTGTTTTTT. Translating gives CASSERRGPGEKLFF.

V usage is TRBV5-5 and J usage is TRBJ1-1; TRBD1 aligns across 9 bases. Germline lookup yields CDR1 SGHKS and CDR2 YYEKEE (reference sequence). The CDR3 is 14 amino acids. Trimming at V came to 7 bases and at J to 11 bases, leaving 15 bases not matched to a gene. CDR3 DNA sequence: TGTGCCAGCGCAAAATTAGGACAGGGGAGAGGGGCTTTCTTT. It is translated as CASAKLGQGRGAFF.

The V and J genes are TRBV5-4 and TRBJ2-2; D is possibly TRBD2 (7 bases). The germline V gene has CDR1 SGHNT and CDR2 YYREEE (reference sequence). The CDR3 covers 15 residues. V was cut by 1 base and J by 5 bases, with 12 bases left in between. In DNA, the CDR3 is TGTGCCAGCAGCTTGCTGGGGGGGCGGACCGGGGAGCTGTTTTTT. It yields the protein CASSLLGGRTGELFF. Drawing the rest from reference TRBV5-4 and TRBJ2-2, the complete variable domain is ETGVTQSPTHLIKTRGQQVTLRCSSQSGHNTVSWYQQALGQGPQFIFQYYREEENGRGNFPPRFSGLQFPNYSSELNVNALELDDSALYLCASSLLGGRTGELFFGEGSRLTVL.

This chain joins TRBV6-5 and TRBJ2-7, with D possibly being TRBD2 (6 bases). This CDR3 has 13 residues. With 8 bases removed from V and 3 bases from J, the gap between germline ends came to 14 bases. CDR1 is MNHEY, CDR2 SVGAGI, per germline. DNA of the CDR3: TGTGCCAGCGAGGCTAGCGCTAGCTACGAGCAGTACTTC. This translates into CASEASASYEQYF.

This chain connects TRBV18 to TRBJ2-4, with a weak D call TRBD1 (6 bases). The CDR3 is 18 amino acids. Trimming shortened V by 2 bases and J by 1 base, and 18 bases separated the two germline ends. CDR1 and CDR2 from the germline V gene are KGHSH and LQKENI. The CDR3 is CASSPFRDQGSAKNIQYF. CDR3 bases: TGTGCCAGCTCACCATTCCGGGATCAGGGGAGTGCCAAAAACATTCAGTACTTC.

The rearrangement joins TRBV5-1 to TRBJ2-1; tentatively, D is TRBD1 (7 bases). CDR1 and CDR2 (germline): SGHRS, YFSETQ. This CDR3 spans 14 amino acids. Trimming took 0 bases from V and 6 from J, leaving 10 bases between them. CDR3 loop: CASSLGQGGNEQFF. The CDR3 DNA sequence: TGCGCCAGCAGCTTGGGACAGGGAGGCAATGAGCAGTTCTTC.

This sequence joins TRBV11-3 and TRBJ1-1; no clear D gene. Germline CDR1 and CDR2: SGHNT and YENEEA. The CDR3 covers 12 residues. Trimming cost V 1 base and J 10 bases, with 10 bases left between them. The CDR3 region has the DNA TGTGCCAGCAGCTTAGGTCCCGCGCGAGCTTTCTTT. Translation gives CASSLGPARAFF.

The chain has TRBV19 and TRBJ1-2; no clear D. The CDR3 extends over 13 amino acids. Germline values: CDR1 LNHDA, CDR2 SQIVND (reference sequence). The germline V and J ends were trimmed by 8 bases and 3 bases, with 13 bases remaining between them. CDR3 nucleotide sequence: TGTGCCAGTTATGAGGCTTACGACTATGGCTACACCTTC. It encodes CASYEAYDYGYTF.

This chain links TRBV30 with TRBJ2-5, with TRBD2 identical over 9 bases. V gave up 2 bases and J gave up 1 base; unmatched junction bases: 8. CDR3 length: 16 amino acids. CDR1 and CDR2 (germline): GTSNPN, SVGIG (reference sequence). In DNA, the CDR3 is TGTGCCTGGAGTACCACGCTAGCGGGATTCCAAGAGACCCAGTACTTC. This codes for CAWSTTLAGFQETQYF.